Below, 28 T cell receptor beta chains from the same sample are listed, as sequenced in a study of T cells in Graves' hyperthyroidism and ophthalmopathy. TCR beta CDR3 sequences were amplified from RNA transcripts. A first-round RT-PCR of the TCR CDR3 used the HTBI primer set. TCRdb re-called the multiplex PCR reads through MiXCR, storing one row per CDR3 protein. The sample carries some 440,000 distinct CDR3 sequences, more than 15% recorded once. The sample comprised blood. The source of these receptors is a woman aged 18-29 years with Graves' hyperthyroidism.

This clonotype was seen at least ten times. J is TRBJ1-5 and V is TRBV2; D uncertain. This CDR3 contains 14 residues. The V end lost 7 bases, the J end lost 0 bases, and 10 bases lay between the germline ends. Germline lookup yields CDR1 SNHLY and CDR2 FYNNEI. The chain's CDR3 is CASTYSHSNQPQHF. DNA of the CDR3: TGTGCCAGCACCTACAGCCATAGCAATCAGCCCCAGCATTTT. The full variable domain, completed using reference TRBV2 and TRBJ1-5, is EPEVTQTPSHQVTQMGQEVILRCVPISNHLYFYWYRQILGQKVEFLVSFYNNEISEKSEIFDDQFSVERPDGSNFTLKIRSTKLEDSAMYFCASTYSHSNQPQHFGDGTRLSIL.

This clonotype was seen a handful of times. Relative to the germline gene, one junction end is altered; a read error may explain this. The chain employs TRBV27 and TRBJ2-2; D could derive from TRBD1 or TRBD2 (5 bases each). The CDR3 sequence is 13 residues long. CDR1 is MNHEY and CDR2 is SMNVEV in the germline V gene (reference sequence). The CDR3 DNA follows: TGTGCCAGCAGTCCGCAGGGAGAAGGGGAGCTGTCTTTT. Translated, it gives CASSPQGEGELSF.

The chain couples TRBV30 to TRBJ2-3; 9 nucleotides match TRBD2. CDR1 and CDR2 (germline): GTSNPN, SVGIG (reference sequence). With V trimmed by 7 bases and J by 6 bases, 11 bases remained unmatched. This CDR3 is built from 14 residues. CDR3 sequence reads: CASRSLAGTDTQYF. The CDR3 nucleotides read TGTGCCTCCCGGTCTCTAGCGGGGACCGATACGCAGTATTTT.

The genes are TRBV5-4 and TRBJ2-3, with 8 bases lining up with TRBD1. The CDR3 runs to 16 residues. From germline, CDR1 is SGHNT and CDR2 YYREEE (reference sequence). V shed 3 bases and J 6 bases; nucleotides not matched to a gene: 12. The CDR3 DNA reads TGTGCCAGCAGCTCTGCAGGGGGCTATACGGTCGATACGCAGTATTTT. It encodes CASSSAGGYTVDTQYF.

This rearrangement joins TRBV6-1 to TRBJ2-3; a weak D match, TRBD1 (6 bases). CDR1 is MNHNS and CDR2 is SASEGT in the germline V gene. The CDR3 consists of 17 residues. Between the trimmed V and J ends, which lost 2 bases and 2 bases, there was a span of 17 bases. CDR3 coding DNA: TGTGCCAGCAGTGAACGGTCAGGGGCTCTCCCCACAGATACGCAGTATTTT. Protein sequence: CASSERSGALPTDTQYF.

The chain is built from TRBV5-5 and TRBJ2-2; 11 bases match TRBD2. CDR3 length: 16 residues. Unmatched junction bases numbered 3, after V lost 0 bases and J lost 5 bases. In germline, CDR1 is SGHKS, CDR2 YYEKEE (reference sequence). For the CDR3, the DNA is TGTGCCAGCAGCTTGGGACGGACTAGCGGGACCGGGGAGCTGTTTTTT. As protein: CASSLGRTSGTGELFF.

This clonotype was counted at least ten times. The rearrangement uses TRBV20-1 and TRBJ1-5; 8 nucleotides line up with TRBD1. The ends lost 5 bases at V and 4 bases at J; junction bases unmatched: 10. Germline values: CDR1 DFQATT, CDR2 SNEGSKA (reference sequence). The CDR3 is made up of 15 amino acids. The CDR3 sequence is CSALDREKWNQPQHF. The CDR3 DNA follows: TGCAGTGCTCTGGACAGGGAGAAGTGGAATCAGCCCCAGCATTTT.

The chain joins TRBV10-3 to TRBJ2-5; 12 bases align to TRBD1. CDR1 is ENHRY and CDR2 is SYGVKD in the germline V gene. V lost 0 bases and J lost 0; bases outside the gene matches: 5. This CDR3 contains 18 residues. CDR3: CAISESGGQGAYQETQYF. The CDR3 DNA reads as TGTGCCATCAGTGAGTCTGGGGGACAGGGGGCCTACCAAGAGACCCAGTACTTC.

The chain links TRBV20-1 to TRBJ2-7, with D tentatively TRBD1 or TRBD2 (5 bases each). Trimming stripped 0 bases from V and 4 bases from J, with 19 bases between. Germline CDR1 is DFQATT and CDR2 is SNEGSKA (reference sequence). This CDR3 region has 16 residues. The CDR3 spells CSARDGRGVTIYEQYF. The CDR3 DNA reads as TGCAGTGCTAGAGATGGGCGAGGGGTAACGATATACGAGCAGTACTTC.

This clonotype was seen many times. This chain uses TRBV5-1 with TRBJ1-1, with D possibly matching TRBD1 (5 bases). V was clipped by 0 bases and J by 3 bases, with 9 bases between them. The CDR3 spans 14 residues. Germline V CDR1 and CDR2: SGHRS, YFSETQ. Here the CDR3 DNA reads TGCGCCAGCAGCTTGGGCAGGGAGGACACTGAAGCTTTCTTT. Translated: CASSLGREDTEAFF.

This clonotype was found a few times. The chain uses TRBV20-1 and TRBJ1-6, with 8 bases that match TRBD1. CDR3 size: 15 residues. Germline lookup yields CDR1 DFQATT and CDR2 SNEGSKA (reference sequence). Trimming removed 1 base from V and 3 bases from J; junction bases left unmatched: 2. The CDR3 DNA sequence: TGCAGTGCTAGAGCCGGGACAGGCTATAATTCACCCCTCCACTTT. Amino acids: CSARAGTGYNSPLHF.

In this sample, this clonotype turned up many times. The J gene is TRBJ2-7, the V gene TRBV24-1; D remains unclear. V dropped 5 bases and J dropped 2 bases, with 9 bases sitting between them. Germline CDR1 is KGHDR and CDR2 is SFDVKD. The CDR3 has 13 residues. In DNA, the CDR3 is TGTGCCACCAGTGCCGGTGCGCCCTACGAGCAGTACTTC. Its translation is CATSAGAPYEQYF.

In its sample, this clonotype was seen many times. The gene calls are TRBV10-2 and TRBJ1-1; unclear D gene. The CDR3 loop spans 14 amino acids. The V end lost 6 bases, the J end lost 8 bases, and 19 bases lay between the germline ends. CDR1 and CDR2 (germline): WSHSY, SAAADI. Here the CDR3 reads CASSGGRGGLEAFF. DNA for the CDR3: TGCGCCAGCAGCGGAGGGAGAGGTGGGTTGGAAGCTTTCTTT.

The table lists this clonotype with a few counts. V gene TRBV9 combines with J gene TRBJ2-6; D gene ambiguous. Trimming cost V 0 bases and J 2 bases, with 3 bases left between them. Per the germline V gene, CDR1 is SGDLS and CDR2 is YYNGEE. The CDR3 totals 14 residues. This CDR3 is CASSVATGANVLTF. The CDR3 region has the DNA TGTGCCAGCAGCGTAGCTACTGGGGCCAACGTCCTGACTTTC.

This clonotype appeared many times. The chain is built from TRBV19 and TRBJ2-5; a weak D match, TRBD1 (5 bases). The CDR3 runs 11 residues. Trimming left V 9 bases short and J 5 bases short, with 10 bases between. Germline CDR1 is LNHDA and CDR2 is SQIVND (reference sequence). The CDR3: CASLKGETQYF. The CDR3 DNA follows: TGTGCCAGCCTAAAGGGGGAGACCCAGTACTTC.

The V gene is TRBV5-1, the J gene TRBJ2-2, with D maybe TRBD1 (5 bases). V was pared by 4 bases and J by 1 base, with 11 bases between. The CDR3 sequence is 15 residues long. CDR1 SGHRS and CDR2 YFSETQ come from the germline V gene. The CDR3 bases are TGCGCCAGCAGCCCACAGGATCAGAACACCGGGGAGCTGTTTTTT. Protein: CASSPQDQNTGELFF.

A remark on this clonotype: Being one base from a much bigger clone, this may be a read error. V gene TRBV2 combines with J gene TRBJ2-6; 7 bases line up with TRBD2. V shed 6 bases and J 4 bases; nucleotides not matched to a gene: 6. This CDR3 contains 15 residues. Looked up from germline, CDR1 is SNHLY and CDR2 is FYNNEI. The CDR3 sequence is CASRWRELGANVLTF. CDR3 nucleotide sequence: TGTGCCAGCAGATGGCGGGAGCTCGGGGCCAACGTCCTGACTTTC.

This clonotype was observed a few times. The conserved closing phenylalanine or tryptophan is absent in this CDR3, likely reflecting a read error. CDR3 coding DNA: TGTGCCAGCAGACCAGGGACCCCTAGGATGGTGGAAGCTTTCCTT. Translated: CASRPGTPRMVEAFL. The rearrangement uses TRBV6-2 or TRBV6-3 and TRBJ1-1; D possibly corresponds to TRBD1 (5 bases). CDR1 and CDR2 (germline): MNHEY, SVGEGT. V was cut by 6 bases and J by 8 bases, with 22 bases left in between. The CDR3 runs 15 residues.

This clonotype was seen at least ten times. The chain links TRBV5-1 to TRBJ2-1; D may match TRBD1 or TRBD2 (5 bases each). Deletions cut 1 base from V and 7 bases from J, with 18 bases between. Germline lookup yields CDR1 SGHRS and CDR2 YFSETQ. This CDR3 has 16 residues. CDR3 amino acids: CASSLRAGRVPNEQFF. CDR3 DNA sequence: TGCGCCAGCAGCTTGAGGGCAGGGCGGGTCCCTAATGAGCAGTTCTTC.

Only a few counts were recorded for this clonotype. The chain recombines TRBV5-4 with TRBJ2-7; no firm D call. CDR1 is SGHNT, CDR2 YYREEE, per germline (reference sequence). V lost 5 bases to trimming and J lost 6 bases, with 9 bases between them. The CDR3 loop spans 11 amino acids. CDR3 bases: TGTGCCAGCAGTAAGGGTCCCGAGCAGTACTTC. This codes for CASSKGPEQYF.

This clonotype was seen a handful of times. This chain joins TRBV19 and TRBJ2-7, with D tentatively TRBD1 (5 bases). The CDR3 sequence is 12 residues long. V was clipped by 6 bases and J by 6 bases, with 12 bases between them. CDR1 and CDR2 from the germline V gene are LNHDA and SQIVND (reference sequence). CDR3 residues: CASRTVGGEQYF. The CDR3 region has the DNA TGTGCCAGTAGGACAGTTGGTGGCGAGCAGTACTTC.

This clonotype was seen at least ten times. The chain employs TRBV7-9 and TRBJ1-2, with TRBD1 as a possible D gene (6 bases). V gave up 4 bases and J gave up 6 bases, with 15 bases separating them. The CDR3 consists of 14 residues. Per the germline V gene, CDR1 is SEHNR and CDR2 is FQNEAQ (reference sequence). CDR3 sequence (DNA): TGTGCCAGCAGCTCCGGGGGGGGCATAGATGGCTACACCTTC. It is translated as CASSSGGGIDGYTF.

In its sample, this clonotype was seen many times. V and J are TRBV5-1 and TRBJ2-3; D tentatively fits TRBD1 or TRBD2 (5 bases each). The CDR3 is 16 residues long. Per the germline V gene, CDR1 is SGHRS and CDR2 is YFSETQ. Trimming shortened V by 4 bases and J by 0 bases, and 15 bases separated the two germline ends. CDR3 in amino acids: CASSLPSGHSTDTQYF. The CDR3 nucleotides read TGCGCCAGCAGCCTCCCCTCGGGGCATAGCACAGATACGCAGTATTTT. The full variable domain, its missing parts supplied by reference TRBV5-1 and TRBJ2-3, is KAGVTQTPRYLIKTRGQQVTLSCSPISGHRSVSWYQQTPGQGLQFLFEYFSETQRNKGNFPGRFSGRQFSNSRSEMNVSTLELGDSALYLCASSLPSGHSTDTQYFGPGTRLTVL.

This clonotype was seen at least ten times. The gene calls are TRBV28 and TRBJ2-7, with D possibly matching TRBD1 (7 bases). The germline V and J ends were trimmed by 2 bases and 5 bases, with 16 bases remaining between them. The CDR3 is 15 amino acids. Germline V gene data show CDR1 as MDHEN and CDR2 as SYDVKM. This CDR3 is CASSLTLATGNEQYF. Written as DNA, the CDR3 is TGTGCCAGCAGTTTAACGCTAGCGACAGGGAACGAGCAGTACTTC. Based on the CDR3 plus reference TRBV28 and TRBJ2-7, the full variable domain is DVKVTQSSRYLVKRTGEKVFLECVQDMDHENMFWYRQDPGLGLRLIYFSYDVKMKEKGDIPEGYSVSREKKERFSLILESASTNQTSMYLCASSLTLATGNEQYFGPGTRLTVT.

The chain uses TRBV27 and TRBJ2-1, with D possibly being TRBD2 (6 bases). The CDR3 has 15 amino acids. In germline, CDR1 is MNHEY, CDR2 SMNVEV (reference sequence). V lost 10 bases and J lost 5, with 21 bases in between. CDR3: CAIAPTGTYHNEQFF. In DNA, the CDR3 is TGTGCCATCGCCCCGACGGGGACTTATCACAATGAGCAGTTCTTC.

The chain uses TRBV11-3 and TRBJ2-1; D possibly corresponds to TRBD1 (5 bases). Trimming removed 3 bases from V and 9 bases from J, with 15 bases in between. Germline V lookup: CDR1 SGHNT, CDR2 YENEEA. The CDR3 totals 14 residues. The CDR3 bases are TGTGCCAGCAGCTTTGGATATGGGGCTGGTGAGCAGTTCTTC. Protein sequence: CASSFGYGAGEQFF.

At least ten counts were recorded for this clonotype. The chain carries TRBV18 and TRBJ2-7, with TRBD2 as a possible D gene (5 bases). V was clipped by 4 bases and J by 3 bases, with 16 bases between them. The CDR3 is 15 amino acids. Germline assignment: CDR1 KGHSH and CDR2 LQKENI. The CDR3 loop reads CASSLYPDFFYEQYF. The CDR3 nucleotides read TGTGCCAGCTCACTCTACCCGGACTTTTTCTACGAGCAGTACTTC.

The chain combines TRBV14 with TRBJ2-5; TRBD2 agrees at 9 bases. The germline V gene encodes CDR1 SGHDN and CDR2 FVKESK. The CDR3 totals 14 residues. Trimming removed 2 bases from V and 4 bases from J; junction bases left unmatched: 2. The DNA of the CDR3 is TGTGCCAGCAGCCAACTAGCGGGGAGAGAGACCCAGTACTTC. This codes for CASSQLAGRETQYF.